Following are 25 T cell receptor beta chains from one sample sequenced in a study of a mutant IDH1 vaccine in newly diagnosed glioma. These receptors have no known antigen. Produced via immunoSEQ multiplex PCR; TCRdb's table is partial and in-frame only. The sample has some 52,000 clones, roughly 90% seen once; the top ten hold under 2.5%. Time point meaning: week 11, during vaccination. The vaccine gave 300 ug of a 20-mer mutant IDH1 peptide subcutaneously per dose. Source: PBMCs, taken from a glioma patient whose treatment included an IDH1 peptide vaccine. These receptors all come from a man in his fifties or sixties with glioma.

The chain recombines TRBV11-2 with TRBJ2-7; either TRBD1 or TRBD2 may supply D (5 bases each). V lost 4 bases and J lost 1, with 14 bases in between. Germline V gene lookup returns CDR1 SGHAT and CDR2 FQNNGV. CDR3 length: 15 amino acids. DNA for the CDR3: TGTGCCAGCAGCTATAGTCAGGGAGCATCCTACGAGCAGTACTTC. Residues: CASSYSQGASYEQYF.

The count of this clone is one. The chain employs TRBV2 and TRBJ1-4; D may be TRBD1 (5 bases). V lost 7 bases and J 8 bases, leaving 14 bases between the germline ends. The CDR3 loop spans 13 amino acids. CDR1 and CDR2 (germline): SNHLY, FYNNEI. The CDR3 is CASIRGSGEKLFF. The CDR3 DNA sequence: TGTGCCAGCATCCGGGGGTCAGGAGAAAAACTGTTTTTT.

V gene TRBV7-3 combines with J gene TRBJ1-3; D is undetermined. This CDR3 region has 13 residues. V was shortened by 6 bases and J by 0 bases, with 6 bases between the two germline ends. Germline lookup yields CDR1 SGHTA and CDR2 FQGTGA. The CDR3 loop reads CASSISSGNTIYF. The CDR3 DNA reads as TGTGCCAGCAGTATTAGCTCTGGAAACACCATATATTTT.

The chain recombines TRBV28 with TRBJ1-2, with D hard to call. Per germline, CDR1 MDHEN and CDR2 SYDVKM. V was pared by 5 bases and J by 3 bases, with 7 bases between. CDR3 length: 12 amino acids. Here the CDR3 DNA reads TGTGCCAGCAGTGTACGAGACTATGGCTACACCTTC. It specifies CASSVRDYGYTF.

In DNA form, the CDR3 reads TGTGCCAGCAGACCTACAGGGGAACGGGGCAATCAGCCCCAGCATTTT. It is translated as CASRPTGERGNQPQHF. The chain joins TRBV6-6 to TRBJ1-5; TRBD1 aligns across 7 bases. The germline V gene has CDR1 MNHNY and CDR2 SVGAGI (reference sequence). Trimming removed 6 bases from V and 2 bases from J; junction bases left unmatched: 10. CDR3 length: 16 amino acids.

This sequence joins TRBV6-5 and TRBJ2-7; D tentatively reads TRBD1 or TRBD2 (5 bases each). Per the germline V gene, CDR1 is MNHEY and CDR2 is SVGAGI. V lost 2 bases and J lost 3, with 11 bases in between. The CDR3 has 14 amino acids. CDR3 in amino acids: CASSYLGDGYEQYF. The DNA of the CDR3 is TGTGCCAGCAGTTACCTTGGGGACGGCTACGAGCAGTACTTC.

The chain is built from TRBV30 and TRBJ1-2, with 8 bases lining up with TRBD1. V was pared by 2 bases and J by 6 bases, with 5 bases of the junction left unmatched. CDR1 is GTSNPN, CDR2 SVGIG, per germline (reference sequence). This CDR3 has 13 amino acids. CDR3 in DNA: TGTGCCTGGAGTTCCGACAGGGGCGATGGCTACACCTTC. Protein sequence: CAWSSDRGDGYTF.

J is TRBJ2-3 and V is TRBV5-1; TRBD2 might be the D (5 bases). The CDR3 totals 15 residues. Germline-derived CDR1 and CDR2 are SGHRS and YFSETQ. The ends were cut back, 3 bases at V and 0 bases at J, with 11 bases in the middle. CDR3 sequence reads: CASSWRAASTDTQYF. The CDR3 region has the DNA TGCGCCAGCAGCTGGCGGGCGGCCAGCACAGATACGCAGTATTTT.

The chain employs TRBV11-2 and TRBJ2-3; D may be TRBD2 (6 bases). Germline CDR1 reads SGHAT; CDR2 reads FQNNGV. V lost 5 bases, J lost 9 bases, and 12 bases lay in between. The CDR3 sequence is 12 residues long. The CDR3 nucleotides are TGTGCCAGCAGCCTTCACCGGGGGACGCAGTATTTT. Protein: CASSLHRGTQYF.

The rearrangement joins TRBV14 to TRBJ1-1; maybe TRBD1 (5 bases). From germline, CDR1 is SGHDN and CDR2 FVKESK. The CDR3 covers 13 residues. V lost 2 bases to trimming and J lost 4 bases, with 8 bases between them. The DNA for the CDR3 is TGTGCCAGCAGCCAATCAGGGACCACTGAAGCTTTCTTT. Translating gives CASSQSGTTEAFF.

CDR3 nucleotide sequence: TGTGCCAGCGCTCGCGACCCCTCAGGGGTGGGATTATATGCCAAAAACATTCAGTACTTC. Residues: CASARDPSGVGLYAKNIQYF. The chain has TRBV2 and TRBJ2-4, with D possibly matching TRBD1 (6 bases). This CDR3 spans 20 amino acids. Germline CDR1 reads SNHLY; CDR2 reads FYNNEI. V was shortened by 8 bases and J by 1 base, with 30 bases between the two germline ends.

The chain recombines TRBV7-9 with TRBJ2-7; 11 nucleotides agree with TRBD1. The J segment lost 3 bases and the V segment lost 2 bases, leaving 6 bases of the junction unmatched. The V gene's germline CDR1 is SEHNR and CDR2 FQNEAQ (reference sequence). This CDR3 is built from 16 residues. The CDR3 DNA is TGTGCCAGCAGCTTACTCCCGGGACAGGGGGGCTACGAGCAGTACTTC. This encodes CASSLLPGQGGYEQYF.

The chain recombines TRBV5-4 with TRBJ1-2; 8 positions agree with TRBD1. The CDR3 contains 14 residues. The germline CDR1 and CDR2 sequences are SGHNT and YYREEE (reference sequence). V shed 3 bases, J shed 4 bases, and the junction held 5 bases outside the gene matches. In DNA, the CDR3 is TGTGCCAGCAGCTCGGGACAGGACCTCTATGGCTACACCTTC. Translating it yields CASSSGQDLYGYTF.

The V and J genes are TRBV30 and TRBJ2-2, with 9 nucleotides matching TRBD2. The CDR3 runs to 16 residues. The germline V gene has CDR1 GTSNPN and CDR2 SVGIG (reference sequence). V lost 0 bases and J lost 3; bases outside the gene matches: 5. For the CDR3, the DNA is TGTGCCTGGAGTGTACTCGGCGGGAGGGACACCGGGGAGCTGTTTTTT. Amino acid sequence: CAWSVLGGRDTGELFF.

This sequence joins TRBV6-5 and TRBJ2-7, with a tentative D call TRBD1 (6 bases). This CDR3 has 15 amino acids. V was clipped by 2 bases and J by 3 bases, with 14 bases between them. Germline-derived CDR1 and CDR2 are MNHEY and SVGAGI. For the CDR3, the DNA is TGTGCCAGCAGTTACGTCCCCGGGACAAACTACGAGCAGTACTTC. Amino acid sequence: CASSYVPGTNYEQYF.

The chain combines TRBV6-1 with TRBJ2-7; 9 bases align to TRBD1. Per germline, CDR1 MNHNS and CDR2 SASEGT. The CDR3 runs 15 residues. V lost 4 bases, J lost 0 bases, and 4 bases stayed unmatched. The CDR3 DNA reads as TGTGCCAGCAGTGGGTGGGGACAGGGCTCCTACGAGCAGTACTTC. It encodes CASSGWGQGSYEQYF.

The rearrangement joins TRBV29-1 to TRBJ2-2; 11 bases agree with TRBD1. CDR1 is SQVTM and CDR2 is ANQGSEA in the germline V gene. V was clipped by 4 bases and J by 7 bases; unmatched bases: 2. The CDR3 extends over 13 amino acids. The CDR3 coding sequence is TGCAGCGTTGGGACAGGGGGCAGCGGGGAGCTGTTTTTT. It translates to CSVGTGGSGELFF.

In nucleotides, the CDR3 is TGTGCCTGGAGTGGGGCGAAGGGGGCGCGGGATTCACCCCTCCACTTT. Translation: CAWSGAKGARDSPLHF. The chain links TRBV30 to TRBJ1-6, with 7 bases identical to TRBD1. The CDR3 spans 16 residues. Germline V CDR1 and CDR2: GTSNPN, SVGIG (reference sequence). V trimming: 1 base; J trimming: 8 bases; junction bases outside the gene matches: 11.

The chain combines TRBV5-1 with TRBJ1-2, with D tentatively TRBD1 (5 bases). Germline lookup yields CDR1 SGHRS and CDR2 YFSETQ. Trimming took 0 bases from V and 7 from J, leaving 16 bases between them. CDR3 length: 15 amino acids. CDR3 DNA sequence: TGCGCCAGCAGCTTGGCCGCAGGGACGGGTGGTGGCTACACCTTC. Translating it yields CASSLAAGTGGGYTF.

This clone was seen a single time. The chain employs TRBV5-1 and TRBJ2-7, with a possible D match to TRBD2 (5 bases). The ends were cut back, 1 base at V and 3 bases at J, with 11 bases in the middle. The CDR3 length is 14 residues. The germline gives CDR1 SGHRS, CDR2 YFSETQ. CDR3 DNA: TGCGCCAGCAGCTTGTCAGGCGGGTACTACGAGCAGTACTTC. It codes for CASSLSGGYYEQYF.

CDR3 amino acids: CASSGGTSSTGELFF. DNA for the CDR3: TGCGCCAGCAGCGGAGGGACTTCTTCCACCGGGGAGCTGTTTTTT. The V and J genes are TRBV5-1 and TRBJ2-2; D possibly corresponds to TRBD2 (6 bases). There are 15 residues in the CDR3. Trimming took 4 bases from V and 4 from J, leaving 14 bases between them. Germline CDR1 and CDR2: SGHRS and YFSETQ.

The gene calls are TRBV5-5 and TRBJ1-1; 9 positions agree with TRBD1. The CDR3 covers 17 residues. CDR1 and CDR2 (germline): SGHKS, YYEKEE (reference sequence). The V gene end was trimmed by 0 bases and the J gene end by 5 bases; junction bases not matched to a gene: 11. CDR3 region: CASSLEDLGQGDTEAFF. CDR3 coding DNA: TGTGCCAGCAGCTTGGAAGATCTGGGACAGGGTGATACTGAAGCTTTCTTT.

This clone has just one count. The gene calls are TRBV7-2 and TRBJ1-2; possibly TRBD1 for D (5 bases). Germline-derived CDR1 and CDR2 are SGHTA and FQGNSA. V was clipped by 3 bases and J by 4 bases, with 12 bases between them. This CDR3 has 14 residues. CDR3 residues: CASSFGASIYGYTF. In DNA, the CDR3 is TGTGCCAGCAGCTTCGGGGCCAGTATCTATGGCTACACCTTC.

CDR3 in DNA: TGCGCCAGCAGCCAAGTCCAGGGTTGGGGCACTGAAGCTTTCTTT. It yields the protein CASSQVQGWGTEAFF. The rearrangement links TRBV4-3 to TRBJ1-1, with a possible D match to TRBD1 (5 bases). The CDR3 consists of 15 residues. V was clipped by 1 base and J by 4 bases, with 13 bases between them. Per the germline V gene, CDR1 is LGHNA and CDR2 is YSLEER.

This clone was found a few times. V and J are TRBV5-6 and TRBJ1-1; 7 nucleotides align to TRBD1. This CDR3 contains 14 residues. V lost 0 bases and J lost 5; bases outside the gene matches: 4. Germline V gene lookup returns CDR1 SGHDT and CDR2 YYEEEE. CDR3 DNA: TGTGCCAGCAGCTTGGTTCCGACAGGGACTGAAGCTTTCTTT. It translates to CASSLVPTGTEAFF.